The clone carrying this T cell receptor beta chain was found a few times. Its target is unknown. TCRdb ran MiXCR on the reads and lists one entry per CDR3 protein. The sample consists of about 770,000 distinct CDR3 sequences, 25% to 35% of them appearing once. The CDR3 is 15 amino acids. CDR1 and CDR2 from the germline V gene are SGHAT and FQNNGV. V lost 5 bases to trimming and J lost 5 bases, with 18 bases between them. These data are taken from a study of T cell repertoires in cytomegalovirus infection. This chain links TRBV11-2 with TRBJ1-2; a possible D gene is TRBD1 (6 bases). This sequence was found in a human donor in good health (CMV status not recorded). Some clones in this sample may be carry-over from other donors' samples. The material sequenced was cultured CD8+ T cells from PBMCs, taken from culture after CMV antigen stimulation. Here the CDR3 reads CASSRGGQGTYGYTF. In nucleotides, the CDR3 is TGTGCCAGCAGCCGCGGGGGCCAGGGGACTTATGGCTACACCTTC.